This TCR beta chain was recorded in a study of T cell responses to AZD1222 COVID-19 vaccine. Second-dose schedules of about 4 or about 12 weeks were combined. Clones were sequenced by immunoSEQ multiplex PCR, and TCRdb holds only the in-frame ones, with some missing. The data show roughly 100,000 clones, about 92% seen once. The germline V gene encodes CDR1 MNHEY and CDR2 SVGAGI. This CDR3 spans 14 amino acids. The V end was cut by 7 bases, the J end by 1 base, with 14 bases between. Study-level points and caveats: Donors, mostly white British, included more females; clonal diversity was possibly underestimated. Researchers took repertoire samples only after the peak T cell response had come. Nearly half of the spike-specific TCRs reportedly recognize variant regions that carry no mutations.

Turning to this clone: The antigen is unknown.

The sequence was collected from an adult who received the AZD1222 COVID-19 vaccine. The sample in question was peripheral blood, obtained 28 days after the second AZD1222 dose. The chain links TRBV6-5 to TRBJ2-7, with D perhaps matching TRBD1 (5 bases). The CDR3 sequence: CASTEGTGSYEQYF. CDR3 coding DNA: TGTGCCAGCACGGAAGGAACAGGATCCTACGAGCAGTACTTC.